A single sample is the source of the 20 T cell receptor beta chains below, sequenced in a study of T-cell memory formation after mild COVID-19. TCRdb independently ran MiXCR on the 5' RACE reads; one entry per CDR3 protein. The repertoire holds hundreds of thousands of distinct CDR3 sequences, with roughly a fifth as singletons. The sequenced material came from PBMCs or a T cell subset sorted from them (not recorded which). All receptors come from a man between 18 and 35 years old who had mild COVID-19 (a few samples of this study predate the infection). Cell type and time point are not known.

The V gene is TRBV4-1, the J gene TRBJ2-7; D gene unclear. The CDR3 extends over 15 amino acids. The V gene lost 0 bases and the J gene lost 2 bases, with 11 bases spanning the gap. Germline CDR1 is MGHRA and CDR2 is YSYEKL. The CDR3 is CASSQDNREPYEQYV. The CDR3, as DNA: TGCGCCAGCAGCCAAGATAACCGAGAGCCCTACGAGCAGTACGTC.

This clonotype came up many times. The chain uses TRBV7-9 and TRBJ2-1; D gene uncertain. Germline V gene sequence: CDR1 SEHNR, CDR2 FQNEAQ (reference sequence). The CDR3 extends over 15 amino acids. V lost 3 bases to trimming and J lost 7 bases, with 16 bases between them. CDR3 protein: CASSFPPRLGNEQFF. The CDR3 nucleotides read TGTGCCAGCAGCTTCCCGCCCCGGTTGGGAAATGAGCAGTTCTTC. The whole variable domain, filled in from reference TRBV7-9 and TRBJ2-1, reads DTGVSQNPRHKITKRGQNVTFRCDPISEHNRLYWYRQTLGQGPEFLTYFQNEAQLEKSRLLSDRFSAERPKGSFSTLEIQRTEQGDSAMYLCASSFPPRLGNEQFFGPGTRLTVL.

The chain combines TRBV20-1 with TRBJ1-4; D may be TRBD1 (5 bases). The V gene's germline CDR1 is DFQATT and CDR2 SNEGSKA (reference sequence). Trimming left V 6 bases short and J 8 bases short, with 13 bases between. The CDR3 totals 12 residues. DNA of the CDR3: TGCAGTGCAAAGGGACGTAGAGAAAAACTGTTTTTT. The encoded protein is CSAKGRREKLFF.

This clonotype has just a few counts. The CDR3 DNA sequence: TGTGCCACCAGCAGTCTATGGGACGCAAACACAGATACGCAGTATTTT. Its translation: CATSSLWDANTDTQYF. The chain couples TRBV15 to TRBJ2-3; the D call may be TRBD1 or TRBD2 (5 bases each). Germline assignment: CDR1 LNHNV and CDR2 YYDKDF (reference sequence). The CDR3 is 16 residues long. V was clipped by 3 bases and J by 2 bases, with 15 bases between them. The variable domain in full, with the rest retrieved from reference TRBV15 and TRBJ2-3, is DAMVIQNPRYQVTQFGKPVTLSCSQTLNHNVMYWYQQKSSQAPKLLFHYYDKDFNNEADTPDNFQSRRPNTSFCFLDIRSPGLGDTAMYLCATSSLWDANTDTQYFGPGTRLTVL.

This clonotype was observed a handful of times. This chain joins TRBV7-7 and TRBJ2-5; D unresolved. Trimming stripped 8 bases from V and 5 bases from J, with 9 bases between. Germline V gives CDR1 SSHAT, CDR2 FNYEAQ (reference sequence). The CDR3 is made up of 11 amino acids. CDR3 nucleotide sequence: TGTGCCAGCTTGAATGGGGAGACCCAGTACTTC. It codes for CASLNGETQYF.

The gene calls are TRBV24-1 and TRBJ2-1; possible D gene TRBD1, 5 bases. The CDR3 extends over 14 amino acids. Germline V gene sequence: CDR1 KGHDR, CDR2 SFDVKD. Trimming took 9 bases from V and 4 from J, leaving 15 bases between them. CDR3 nucleotides: TGTGCCACCCAGGATCGACAGACATACAATGAGCAGTTCTTC. This gives the protein CATQDRQTYNEQFF.

This clonotype has a handful of counts. The rearrangement joins TRBV7-9 to TRBJ2-7; D gene uncertain. Germline V CDR1 and CDR2: SEHNR, FQNEAQ (reference sequence). Between the trimmed V and J ends, which lost 5 bases and 3 bases, there was a span of 11 bases. CDR3 length: 13 residues. Written as DNA, the CDR3 is TGTGCCAGCAGCACCGGGTCAGTCTACGAGCAGTACTTC. Translation gives CASSTGSVYEQYF.

CDR3 sequence reads: CSGKGQNYGYTF. The DNA of the CDR3 is TGCAGTGGGAAGGGACAGAACTATGGCTACACCTTC. The chain is built from TRBV20-1 and TRBJ1-2; 7 positions agree with TRBD1. The CDR3 spans 12 residues. V gave up 7 bases and J gave up 2 bases; unmatched junction bases: 4. Germline V lookup: CDR1 DFQATT, CDR2 SNEGSKA (reference sequence).

The chain carries TRBV29-1 and TRBJ2-2, with 7 bases fitting TRBD1. The CDR3 is 14 residues long. The V segment lost 8 bases and the J segment 2 bases; nucleotides outside the gene matches: 8. CDR1 is SQVTM, CDR2 ANQGSEA, per germline. The DNA for the CDR3 is TGCAGCTTAAGACAGGGTGATAACACCGGGGAGCTGTTTTTT. Translated, it gives CSLRQGDNTGELFF.

V usage is TRBV30 and J usage is TRBJ2-3; maybe TRBD2 (7 bases). The V gene's germline CDR1 is GTSNPN and CDR2 SVGIG (reference sequence). V lost 2 bases to trimming and J lost 2 bases, with 11 bases between them. This CDR3 spans 14 amino acids. For the CDR3, the DNA is TGTGCCTGGAGTCTGGGGGGGGCCACAGATACGCAGTATTTT. This sequence encodes CAWSLGGATDTQYF.

The table lists this clonotype with many counts. V gene TRBV4-3 combines with J gene TRBJ2-2; D gene unclear. The CDR3 has 16 amino acids. CDR1 and CDR2 from the germline V gene are LGHNA and YSLEER. The germline V and J ends were trimmed by 1 base and 3 bases, with 12 bases remaining between them. Here the CDR3 reads CASSQVSYRDTGELFF. CDR3 in DNA: TGCGCCAGCAGCCAAGTATCTTACCGGGACACCGGGGAGCTGTTTTTT.

The rearrangement links TRBV5-1 to TRBJ2-3, with D possibly being TRBD2 (6 bases). The germline V and J ends were trimmed by 0 bases and 4 bases, with 12 bases remaining between them. This CDR3 spans 15 amino acids. Germline V gene data show CDR1 as SGHRS and CDR2 as YFSETQ. CDR3 amino acids: CASSLGGVVPDTQYF. The CDR3 DNA reads as TGCGCCAGCAGCTTGGGCGGGGTGGTCCCAGATACGCAGTATTTT.

This clonotype was detected ten times or more. The rearrangement uses TRBV7-2 and TRBJ2-3; possibly TRBD1 or TRBD2 for D (6 bases each). Germline assignment: CDR1 SGHTA and CDR2 FQGNSA. Trimming pared 5 bases from V and 5 bases from J, leaving 14 bases between. The CDR3 totals 14 residues. This CDR3 is CASSPGAGKDTQYF. The CDR3 DNA follows: TGTGCCAGCAGCCCGGGGGCCGGGAAAGATACGCAGTATTTT.

The gene calls are TRBV10-2 and TRBJ2-3; perhaps TRBD2 as D (6 bases). The CDR3 contains 14 residues. Germline V gene lookup returns CDR1 WSHSY and CDR2 SAAADI. V lost 10 bases to trimming and J lost 6 bases, with 20 bases between them. DNA for the CDR3: TGCGCCACCCCCGGGTCGCCGGGAGAGGATACGCAGTATTTT. As protein: CATPGSPGEDTQYF.

This clonotype has only a few counts. The V call is TRBV7-3, the J call TRBJ1-2; D might be TRBD1 (6 bases). The V end was cut by 5 bases, the J end by 7 bases, with 14 bases between. The length of the CDR3 is 13 residues. Germline-derived CDR1 and CDR2 are SGHTA and FQGTGA. The CDR3 protein is CASSPRDKSGYTF. CDR3 in DNA: TGTGCCAGCAGCCCCCGGGACAAGAGTGGCTACACCTTC. Full variable domain (rest looked up from reference TRBV7-3 and TRBJ1-2): GAGVSQTPSNKVTEKGKYVELRCDPISGHTALYWYRQSLGQGPEFLIYFQGTGAADDSGLPNDRFFAVRPEGSVSTLKIQRTERGDSAVYLCASSPRDKSGYTFGSGTRLTVV.

This clonotype was seen only a few times. This chain connects TRBV10-3 to TRBJ2-2, with a weak D call TRBD1 (6 bases). CDR3 size: 15 residues. The ends were cut back, 5 bases at V and 0 bases at J, with 10 bases in the middle. Germline CDR1 reads ENHRY; CDR2 reads SYGVKD. The CDR3 spells CAISSGTTNTGELFF. In nucleotides, the CDR3 is TGTGCCATCAGTTCCGGGACAACGAACACCGGGGAGCTGTTTTTT.

There are a few counts of this clonotype. The chain employs TRBV15 and TRBJ2-2, with 7 bases that match TRBD1. The CDR3 runs to 14 residues. Per germline, CDR1 LNHNV and CDR2 YYDKDF (reference sequence). Trimming cost V 3 bases and J 8 bases; bases outside gene matches: 6. The CDR3 here is CATSSWDRAGELFF. CDR3 nucleotide sequence: TGTGCCACCAGCAGCTGGGACAGAGCTGGGGAGCTGTTTTTT.

This clonotype was seen only a few times. This chain connects TRBV6-6 to TRBJ2-7; 11 positions match TRBD1. With 5 bases clipped from V and 5 bases from J, the junction kept 5 bases outside the gene matches. Germline V gene lookup returns CDR1 MNHNY and CDR2 SVGAGI (reference sequence). The CDR3 is 14 amino acids. CDR3: CASSPGQGANEQYV. The CDR3, as DNA: TGTGCCAGCAGTCCCGGACAGGGGGCAAACGAGCAGTACGTC.

This clonotype was seen at least ten times. The CDR3 reads CASSRTSDTDTQYF. The DNA of the CDR3 is TGCGCCAGCAGCAGGACTAGCGACACAGATACGCAGTATTTT. This chain uses TRBV5-1 with TRBJ2-3; 9 bases align to TRBD2. V lost 4 bases, J lost 2 bases, and 2 bases stayed unmatched. Germline V gene data show CDR1 as SGHRS and CDR2 as YFSETQ. The CDR3 runs to 14 residues.

This clonotype turned up a few times. This chain links TRBV6-2 or TRBV6-3 with TRBJ2-3; 9 bases are shared with TRBD2. This CDR3 contains 18 residues. In germline, CDR1 is MNHEY, CDR2 SVGEGT. Trimming took 5 bases from V and 0 from J; bases not matched to a gene: 12. The CDR3 coding sequence is TGTGCCAGCAGTCCAAGGGATGCCGGGACTAGCAGCACAGATACGCAGTATTTT. Translation: CASSPRDAGTSSTDTQYF.